This T cell receptor beta chain was recorded in a study of beta chain features in type 1 diabetes. Study-level findings and limits: VDJ junctions in type 1 diabetes patients carried more deletions and fewer insertions.

The CDR3 sequence is 18 residues long. The ends were cut back, 0 bases at V and 0 bases at J, with 16 bases in the middle. Germline V gives CDR1 LGHNA, CDR2 YNFKEQ. This clone was recorded a few times. Its cognate antigen is unknown. The investigators reverse transcribed all of the isolated RNA, so they sequenced expressed TCRB transcripts. Some clones are missing from TCRdb's copy, which holds only in-frame ones; the method was immunoSEQ multiplex PCR. The table lists 900,000 or so clones, 17% of them singletons. The sequence was collected from a woman younger than 35 in good health. Input material: naive CD4+ T cells from blood. This rearrangement joins TRBV4-2 to TRBJ2-3; the D call may be TRBD1 or TRBD2 (6 bases each). The CDR3 sequence: CASSQDLMGGPSTDTQYF. DNA of the CDR3: TGTGCCAGCAGCCAAGATCTTATGGGGGGCCCTAGCACAGATACGCAGTATTTT.